The entry below describes one T cell receptor beta chain. These data come from a study of OX40 agonist ivuxolimab in advanced cancers. Clones were read by immunoSEQ multiplex PCR, and TCRdb kept only the in-frame ones, dropping some. The table has about 45,000 clones, approximately 84% seen once; the top ten hold approximately 16%. This CDR3 comprises 14 residues. The germline V gene encodes CDR1 MNHEY and CDR2 SMNVEV (reference sequence). V was trimmed by 6 bases and J by 6 bases, leaving 15 bases between them. The sequence was collected from an adult with an advanced solid tumor such as melanoma, head and neck, liver or kidney cancer. The chain links TRBV27 to TRBJ2-1; D might be TRBD1 or TRBD2, each matching 6 bases. The starting material was CD4+ or CD8+ T cells sorted from blood, obtained in a trial of the OX40 agonist ivuxolimab. The CDR3, as DNA: TGTGCCAGCAGGTACGGGGGCAGAAGCAATGAGCAGTTCTTC. This translates into CASRYGGRSNEQFF.